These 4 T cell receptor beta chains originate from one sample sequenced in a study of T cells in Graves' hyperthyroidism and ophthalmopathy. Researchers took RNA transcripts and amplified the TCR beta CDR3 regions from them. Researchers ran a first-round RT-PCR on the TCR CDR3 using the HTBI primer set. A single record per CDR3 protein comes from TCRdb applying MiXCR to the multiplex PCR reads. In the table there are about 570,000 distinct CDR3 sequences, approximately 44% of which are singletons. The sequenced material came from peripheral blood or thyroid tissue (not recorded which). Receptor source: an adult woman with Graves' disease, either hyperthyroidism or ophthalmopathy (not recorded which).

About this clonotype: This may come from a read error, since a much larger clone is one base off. In nucleotides, the CDR3 is TGTGCCAGCAGTTTCAGCGCCCTCGCTGAAGCTTTCTTT. It is translated as CASSFSALAEAFF. V is TRBV6-1 and J is TRBJ1-1; no clear D gene. CDR1 is MNHNS, CDR2 SASEGT, per germline. V gave up 5 bases and J gave up 6 bases, with 13 bases separating them. The CDR3 is 13 amino acids.

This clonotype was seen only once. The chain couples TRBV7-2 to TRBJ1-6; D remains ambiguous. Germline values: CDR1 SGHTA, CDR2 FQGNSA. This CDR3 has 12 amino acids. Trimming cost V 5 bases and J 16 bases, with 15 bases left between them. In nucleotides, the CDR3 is TGTGCCAGCAGCCCTACAGTAGGACCTCTCCACTTT. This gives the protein CASSPTVGPLHF. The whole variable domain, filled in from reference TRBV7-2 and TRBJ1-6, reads GAGVSQSPSNKVTEKGKDVELRCDPISGHTALYWYRQSLGQGLEFLIYFQGNSAPDKSGLPSDRFSAERTGGSVSTLTIQRTQQEDSAVYLCASSPTVGPLHFGNGTRLTVT.

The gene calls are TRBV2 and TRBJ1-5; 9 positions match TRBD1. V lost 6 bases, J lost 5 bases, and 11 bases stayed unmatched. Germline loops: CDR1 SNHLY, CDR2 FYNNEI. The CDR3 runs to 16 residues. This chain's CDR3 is CASSLSKGQGYQPQHF. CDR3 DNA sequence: TGTGCCAGCAGCCTCTCAAAGGGACAGGGCTATCAGCCCCAGCATTTT.

Written as DNA, the CDR3 is TGTGCCAGCAGTGACACCGCCGGCTCCTACGAGCAGTACTTC. This encodes CASSDTAGSYEQYF. V gene TRBV2 combines with J gene TRBJ2-7; D is uncertain. The CDR3 length is 14 residues. From germline, CDR1 is SNHLY and CDR2 FYNNEI. Trimming took off 3 bases at V and 0 bases at J, with 9 bases between the two ends.